This TCR beta chain came from a study of shared clonotypes between healthy human individuals. Study information: A couple of female and three male donors aged 18 to 49 were enrolled.

V was clipped by 0 bases and J by 2 bases, with 8 bases between them. CDR1 is SGHRS and CDR2 is YFSETQ in the germline V gene. The CDR3 sequence is 14 residues long. CD8 cells regarded as naive lacked CD45RO, were positively chosen for CCR7, and omitted terminally differentiated effector memory CD45RA+ cells. Donors comprised only Caucasian adults living in Nashville, Tennessee. Only in-frame clones appear in the TCRdb table, and some are missing; sequencing was by immunoSEQ multiplex PCR. The sample includes about 2 million clones, roughly 95% seen only once; the top ten take roughly 1.2%. The TCR was taken from a man aged 18 to 29 in good health. Sequencing input: naive CD8+ T cells sorted from blood. The chain is built from TRBV5-1 and TRBJ1-2; no firm D call. CDR3: CASSLDLGNYGYTF. The CDR3 DNA sequence: TGCGCCAGCAGCTTGGATCTGGGGAACTATGGCTACACCTTC.